Shown below are 3 T cell receptor beta chains from a single sample sequenced in a study of OX40 agonist ivuxolimab in advanced cancers. The table came from immunoSEQ multiplex PCR; TCRdb's copy has only in-frame clones and leaves some out. The sample has approximately 49,000 clones; around four fifths are singletons. The sequenced sample was CD4+ or CD8+ T cells sorted from blood, obtained in a trial of the OX40 agonist ivuxolimab. The receptors come from an adult with an advanced solid tumor such as melanoma, head and neck, liver or kidney cancer.

This chain joins TRBV7-8 and TRBJ1-1; D uncertain. V lost 0 bases, J lost 2 bases, and 10 bases lay in between. CDR1 SGHVS and CDR2 FQNEAQ come from the germline V gene. CDR3 length: 15 residues. In nucleotides, the CDR3 is TGTGCCAGCAGCTTAGCGCTAGGGCTCAACACTGAAGCTTTCTTT. Amino acid sequence: CASSLALGLNTEAFF.

This chain connects TRBV7-2 to TRBJ2-1; D is uncertain. This CDR3 has 13 amino acids. V lost 1 base and J lost 6, with 7 bases in between. The germline V gene has CDR1 SGHTA and CDR2 FQGNSA. CDR3 protein: CASSLEPSNEQFF. CDR3 nucleotide sequence: TGTGCCAGCAGCTTAGAACCCTCCAATGAGCAGTTCTTC.

The V gene is TRBV6-5, the J gene TRBJ2-7; 7 bases are a match to TRBD2. The CDR3 contains 13 residues. Germline CDR1 reads MNHEY; CDR2 reads SVGAGI. V shed 7 bases and J 2 bases; nucleotides not matched to a gene: 5. The CDR3 here is CASTHRGAYEQYF. The CDR3 bases are TGTGCCAGCACCCACCGGGGGGCCTACGAGCAGTACTTC.